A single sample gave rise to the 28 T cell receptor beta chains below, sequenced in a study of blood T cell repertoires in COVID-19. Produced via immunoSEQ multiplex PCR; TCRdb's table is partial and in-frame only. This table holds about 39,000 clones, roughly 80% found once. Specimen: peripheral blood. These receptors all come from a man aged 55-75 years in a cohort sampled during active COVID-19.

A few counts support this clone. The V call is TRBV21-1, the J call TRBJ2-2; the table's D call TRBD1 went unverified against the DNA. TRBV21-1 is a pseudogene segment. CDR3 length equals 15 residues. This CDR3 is CASSLQGRGTGELFF. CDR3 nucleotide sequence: TGTGCCAGCAGCTTACAGGGTCGTGGCACCGGGGAGCTGTTTTTT.

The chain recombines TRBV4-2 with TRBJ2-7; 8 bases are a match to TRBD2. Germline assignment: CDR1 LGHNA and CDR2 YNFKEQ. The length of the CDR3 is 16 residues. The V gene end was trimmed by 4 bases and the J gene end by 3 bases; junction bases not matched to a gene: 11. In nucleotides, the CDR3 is TGTGCCAGCAGCCCAACTCTAGCGGGCCACTTCTACGAGCAGTACTTC. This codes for CASSPTLAGHFYEQYF.

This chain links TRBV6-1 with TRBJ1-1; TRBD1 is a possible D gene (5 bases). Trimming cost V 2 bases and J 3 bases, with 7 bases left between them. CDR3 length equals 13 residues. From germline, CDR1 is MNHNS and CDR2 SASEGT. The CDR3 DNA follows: TGTGCCAGCAGTGAACGGGGGGACACTGAAGCTTTCTTT. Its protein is CASSERGDTEAFF.

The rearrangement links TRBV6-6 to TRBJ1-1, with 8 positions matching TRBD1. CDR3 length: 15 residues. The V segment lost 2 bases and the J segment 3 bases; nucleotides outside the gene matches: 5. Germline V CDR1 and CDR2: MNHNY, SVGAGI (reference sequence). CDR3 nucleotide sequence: TGTGCCAGCAGTTACCAGGGGGCGAAGGACACTGAAGCTTTCTTT. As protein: CASSYQGAKDTEAFF.

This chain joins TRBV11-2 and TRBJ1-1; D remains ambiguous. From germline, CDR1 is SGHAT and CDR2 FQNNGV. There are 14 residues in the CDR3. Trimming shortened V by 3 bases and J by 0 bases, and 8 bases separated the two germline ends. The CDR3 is CASSFSSMNTEAFF. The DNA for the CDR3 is TGTGCCAGCAGCTTCTCTAGCATGAACACTGAAGCTTTCTTT.

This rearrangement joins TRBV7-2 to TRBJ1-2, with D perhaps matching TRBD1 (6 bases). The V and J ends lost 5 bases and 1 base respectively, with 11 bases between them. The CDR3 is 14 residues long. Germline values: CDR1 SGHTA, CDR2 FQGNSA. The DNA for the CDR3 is TGTGCCAGCAGCCCGGGGGGCGGTAACTATGGCTACACCTTC. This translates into CASSPGGGNYGYTF.

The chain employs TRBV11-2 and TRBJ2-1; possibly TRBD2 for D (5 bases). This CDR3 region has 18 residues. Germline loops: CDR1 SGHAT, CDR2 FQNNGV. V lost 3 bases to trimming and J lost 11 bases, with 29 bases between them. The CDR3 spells CASSFILSGKSQNSKQFF. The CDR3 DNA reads TGTGCCAGCAGCTTTATCCTGTCCGGGAAATCCCAAAATTCGAAGCAGTTCTTC.

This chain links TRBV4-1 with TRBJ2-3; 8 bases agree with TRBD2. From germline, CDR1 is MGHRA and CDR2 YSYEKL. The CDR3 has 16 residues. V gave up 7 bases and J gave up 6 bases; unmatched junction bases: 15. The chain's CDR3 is CASTITPGGKVDTQYF. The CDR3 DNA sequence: TGCGCCAGCACCATAACTCCGGGAGGGAAGGTGGATACGCAGTATTTT.

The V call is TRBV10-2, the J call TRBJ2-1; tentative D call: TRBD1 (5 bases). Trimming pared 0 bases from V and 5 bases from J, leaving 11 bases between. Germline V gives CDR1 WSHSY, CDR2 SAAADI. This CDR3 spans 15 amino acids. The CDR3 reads CASSESRQPHNEQFF. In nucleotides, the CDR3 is TGCGCCAGCAGTGAGTCGAGACAGCCCCACAATGAGCAGTTCTTC.

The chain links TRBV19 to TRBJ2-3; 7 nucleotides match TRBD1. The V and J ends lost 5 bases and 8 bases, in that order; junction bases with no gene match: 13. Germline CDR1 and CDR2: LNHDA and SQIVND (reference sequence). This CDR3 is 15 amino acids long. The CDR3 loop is CASSVTGDRPGTQYF. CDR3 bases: TGTGCCAGTAGTGTCACAGGGGACCGACCGGGTACGCAGTATTTT. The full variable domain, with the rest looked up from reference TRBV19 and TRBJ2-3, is DGGITQSPKYLFRKEGQNVTLSCEQNLNHDAMYWYRQDPGQGLRLIYYSQIVNDFQKGDIAEGYSVSREKKESFPLTVTSAQKNPTAFYLCASSVTGDRPGTQYFGPGTRLTVL.

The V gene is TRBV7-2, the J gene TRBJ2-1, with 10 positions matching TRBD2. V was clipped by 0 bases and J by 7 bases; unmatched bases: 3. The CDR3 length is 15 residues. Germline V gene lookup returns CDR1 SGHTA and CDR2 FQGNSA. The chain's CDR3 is CASSLASGGLNEQFF. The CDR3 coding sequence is TGTGCCAGCAGCTTAGCTAGCGGGGGGTTAAATGAGCAGTTCTTC.

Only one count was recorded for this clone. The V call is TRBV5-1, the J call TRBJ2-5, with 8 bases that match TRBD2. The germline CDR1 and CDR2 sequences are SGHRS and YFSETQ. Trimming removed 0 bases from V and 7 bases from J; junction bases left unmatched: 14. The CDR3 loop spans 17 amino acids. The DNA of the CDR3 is TGCGCCAGCAGCTTGGCGTTAGCGGGATCTAAATGGGGGACCCAGTACTTC. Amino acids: CASSLALAGSKWGTQYF.

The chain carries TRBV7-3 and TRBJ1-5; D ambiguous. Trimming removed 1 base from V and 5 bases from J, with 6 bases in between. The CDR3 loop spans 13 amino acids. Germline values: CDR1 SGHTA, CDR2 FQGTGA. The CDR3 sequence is CASSLSPDQPQHF. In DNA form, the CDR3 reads TGTGCCAGCAGCTTAAGTCCAGATCAGCCCCAGCATTTT.

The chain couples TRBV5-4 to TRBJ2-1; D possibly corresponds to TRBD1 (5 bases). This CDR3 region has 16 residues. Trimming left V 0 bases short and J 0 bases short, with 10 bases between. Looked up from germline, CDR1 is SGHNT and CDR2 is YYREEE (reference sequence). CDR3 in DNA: TGTGCCAGCAGCTTGGAAGGGGCCATCTCCTACAATGAGCAGTTCTTC. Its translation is CASSLEGAISYNEQFF.

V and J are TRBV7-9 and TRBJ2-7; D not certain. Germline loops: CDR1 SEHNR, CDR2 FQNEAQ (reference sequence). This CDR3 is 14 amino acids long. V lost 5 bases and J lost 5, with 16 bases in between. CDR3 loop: CASSRASSTHEQYF. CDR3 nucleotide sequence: TGTGCCAGCAGCCGCGCCTCTAGTACCCACGAGCAGTACTTC.

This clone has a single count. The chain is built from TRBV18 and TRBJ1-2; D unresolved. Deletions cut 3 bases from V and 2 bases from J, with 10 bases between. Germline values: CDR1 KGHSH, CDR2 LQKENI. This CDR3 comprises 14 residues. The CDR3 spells CASSPREVNYGYTF. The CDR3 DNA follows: TGTGCCAGCTCACCTCGGGAGGTAAACTATGGCTACACCTTC. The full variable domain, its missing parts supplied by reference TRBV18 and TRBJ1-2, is NAGVMQNPRHLVRRRGQEARLRCSPMKGHSHVYWYRQLPEEGLKFMVYLQKENIIDESGMPKERFSAEFPKEGPSILRIQQVVRGDSAAYFCASSPREVNYGYTFGSGTRLTVV.

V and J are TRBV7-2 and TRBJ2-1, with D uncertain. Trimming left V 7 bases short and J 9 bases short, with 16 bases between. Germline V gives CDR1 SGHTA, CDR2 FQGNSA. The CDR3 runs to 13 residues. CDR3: CASNPGSLGEQFF. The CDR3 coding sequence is TGTGCCAGCAACCCAGGCAGTTTGGGTGAGCAGTTCTTC.

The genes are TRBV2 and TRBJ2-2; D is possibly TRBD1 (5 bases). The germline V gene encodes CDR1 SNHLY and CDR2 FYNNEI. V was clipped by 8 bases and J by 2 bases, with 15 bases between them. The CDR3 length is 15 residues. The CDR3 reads CASGALGVNTGELFF. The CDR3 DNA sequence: TGTGCCAGCGGGGCGCTAGGGGTTAACACCGGGGAGCTGTTTTTT.

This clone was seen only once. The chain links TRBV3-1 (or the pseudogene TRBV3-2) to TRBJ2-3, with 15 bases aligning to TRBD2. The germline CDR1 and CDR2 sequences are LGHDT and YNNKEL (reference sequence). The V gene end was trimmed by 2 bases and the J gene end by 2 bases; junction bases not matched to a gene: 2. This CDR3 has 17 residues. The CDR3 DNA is TGTGCCAGCAGCCAACGGACTAGCGGGAGGGCCACAGATACGCAGTATTTT. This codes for CASSQRTSGRATDTQYF.

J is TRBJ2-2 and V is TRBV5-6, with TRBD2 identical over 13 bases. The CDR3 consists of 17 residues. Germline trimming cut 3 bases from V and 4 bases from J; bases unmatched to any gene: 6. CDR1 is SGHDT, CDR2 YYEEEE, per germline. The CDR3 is CASSYGLAGASTGELFF. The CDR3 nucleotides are TGTGCCAGCAGCTACGGACTAGCGGGAGCGAGCACCGGGGAGCTGTTTTTT.

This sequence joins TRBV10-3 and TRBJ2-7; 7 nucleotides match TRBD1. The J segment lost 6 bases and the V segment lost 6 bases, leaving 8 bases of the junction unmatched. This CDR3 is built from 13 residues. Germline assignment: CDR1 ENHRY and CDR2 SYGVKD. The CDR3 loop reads CAISLNDRAEQYF. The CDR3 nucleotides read TGTGCCATCAGCTTGAACGACAGGGCCGAGCAGTACTTC.

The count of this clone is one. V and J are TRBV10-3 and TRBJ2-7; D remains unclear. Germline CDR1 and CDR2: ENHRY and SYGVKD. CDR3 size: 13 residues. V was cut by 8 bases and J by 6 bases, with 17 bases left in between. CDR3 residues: CAIVKSIAAEQYF. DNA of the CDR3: TGTGCCATCGTAAAGAGTATTGCGGCCGAGCAGTACTTC.

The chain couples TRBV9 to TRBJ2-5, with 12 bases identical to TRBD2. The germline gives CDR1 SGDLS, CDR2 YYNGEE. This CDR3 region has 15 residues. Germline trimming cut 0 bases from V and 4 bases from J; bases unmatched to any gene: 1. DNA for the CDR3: TGTGCCAGCAGCGTAGGACTAGCGGGAGTAGAGACCCAGTACTTC. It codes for CASSVGLAGVETQYF.

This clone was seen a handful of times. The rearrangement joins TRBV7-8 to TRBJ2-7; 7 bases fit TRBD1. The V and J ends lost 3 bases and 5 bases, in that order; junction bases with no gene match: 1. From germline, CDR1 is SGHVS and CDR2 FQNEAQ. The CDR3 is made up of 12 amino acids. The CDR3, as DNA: TGTGCCAGCAGCTTGACAGGGAACGAGCAGTACTTC. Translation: CASSLTGNEQYF.

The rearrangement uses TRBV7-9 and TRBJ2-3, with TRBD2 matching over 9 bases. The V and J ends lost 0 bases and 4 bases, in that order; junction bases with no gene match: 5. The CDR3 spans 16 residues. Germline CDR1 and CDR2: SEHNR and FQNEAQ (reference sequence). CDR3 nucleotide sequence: TGTGCCAGCAGCTTAGCGCTCGGCGGGGGGGCAGATACGCAGTATTTT. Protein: CASSLALGGGADTQYF.

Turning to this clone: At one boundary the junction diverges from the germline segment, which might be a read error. The CDR3 DNA follows: TGTGCCAGCGGTTTTCCCAACCTGAGCGAAGCTTTCTTT. It is translated as CASGFPNLSEAFF. The V gene is TRBV27, the J gene TRBJ1-1; D is undetermined. From germline, CDR1 is MNHEY and CDR2 SMNVEV (reference sequence). This CDR3 has 13 residues.

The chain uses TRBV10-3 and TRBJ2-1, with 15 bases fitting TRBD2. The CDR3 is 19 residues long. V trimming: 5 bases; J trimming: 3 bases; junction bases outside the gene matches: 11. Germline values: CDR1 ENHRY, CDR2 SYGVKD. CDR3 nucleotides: TGTGCCATCAGTCCTCGGACTAGCGGGAGGGCCGTGGACTACAATGAGCAGTTCTTC. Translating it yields CAISPRTSGRAVDYNEQFF.

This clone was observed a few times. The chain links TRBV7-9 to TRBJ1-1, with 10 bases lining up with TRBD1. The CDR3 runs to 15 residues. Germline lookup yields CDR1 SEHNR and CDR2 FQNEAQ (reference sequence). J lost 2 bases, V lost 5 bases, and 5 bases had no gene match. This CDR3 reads CASSPDRGRNTEAFF. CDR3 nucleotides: TGTGCCAGCAGCCCAGACAGGGGGCGAAACACTGAAGCTTTCTTT.